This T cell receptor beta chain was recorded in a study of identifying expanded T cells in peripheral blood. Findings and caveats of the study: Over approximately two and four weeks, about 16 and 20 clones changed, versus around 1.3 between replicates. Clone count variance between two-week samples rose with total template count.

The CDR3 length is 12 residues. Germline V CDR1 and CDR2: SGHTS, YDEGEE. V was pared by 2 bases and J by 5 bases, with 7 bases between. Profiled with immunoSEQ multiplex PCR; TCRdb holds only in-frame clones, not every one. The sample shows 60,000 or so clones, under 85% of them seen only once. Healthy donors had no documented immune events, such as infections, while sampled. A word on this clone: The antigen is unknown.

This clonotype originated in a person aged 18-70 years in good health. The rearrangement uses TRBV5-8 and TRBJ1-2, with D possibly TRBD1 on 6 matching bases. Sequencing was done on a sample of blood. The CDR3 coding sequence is TGTGCCAGCAGCTTAGGGGGGTATGGCTACACCTTC. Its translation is CASSLGGYGYTF. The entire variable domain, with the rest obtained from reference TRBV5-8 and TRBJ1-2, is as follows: EAGVTQSPTHLIKTRGQQATLRCSPISGHTSVYWYQQALGLGLQFLLWYDEGEERNRGNFPPRFSGRQFPNYSSELNVNALELEDSALYLCASSLGGYGYTFGSGTRLTVV.